What follows describes a single T cell receptor (beta chain). The target of this receptor is not known. Per-nucleotide qualities are absent, and no much larger clonotype sits a single base away. This record belongs to a study of memory CD4+ T cells and cytomegalovirus serostatus (dated by TCRdb to about 2019). For the wider study: The roughly 33 healthy Belgian adults in the cohort included 9 who were CMV seropositive and around 25 who were CMV seronegative. The study sequenced CD4+ memory TCRbeta repertoires of a Belgian cohort with known cytomegalovirus serostatus to replicate a published TCR-based CMV serostatus classifier.

V is reduced by 5 bases and J by 1 base, leaving a spacing of 8 bases between them. The cysteine opens and the phenylalanine closes a CDR3 of 14 amino acids. The kept DNA is CDR3 alone, 42 bases in frame from the first base. CDR1 and CDR2 are drawn from the germline V gene: SGHVS, FNYEAQ. The Quick-DNA Microprep Kit was used to extract genomic DNA from the sorted cells. TCRbeta DNA was amplified with the immunoSEQ hsTCRbeta kit following the manufacturer's protocol. An Illumina MiSeq instrument was used to sequence the TCRbeta libraries. The source study handled its data this way. Once out-of-frame sequences had been removed, a few million distinct TCRbeta sequences were left, which works out to an average of roughly 70,000 per individual. Each individual was scored by the count of about 150 previously reported CMV-associated TCRbeta sequences and the total productive distinct TCRbeta count. A beta-binomial model was reimplemented in Python, and scikit-learn random forests with default parameters were trained on US cohort data. Classifier performance on the Belgian cohort was summarized as median AUC with percentile confidence intervals calculated over 10,000 bootstrap iterations. TCRdb took this table from immuneACCESS and kept in-frame rearrangements with V and J called. Such tables lack part of the clones; where checked against another copy, unresolved V genes explain under half of the gap, and the rest is unexplained. D and trimming come from the DNA, and the V and J calls and clone size come from that table. Counted in this sample were some 87,000 clones; over 70% of them appeared once. The ten largest clones capture 3.6% of the sample.

Single viable CD3+CD4+CD8-CD45RO+ cells were sorted as memory CD4+ T cells on a FACSAria II. CMV serostatus was assessed using a Roche Elecsys assay, by which serum IgG against CMV pp150, pp28, p38 and p52 was detected. After the samples were thawed, total CD4+ T cells were enriched through positive selection using CD4 magnetic microbeads. The samples came from a different study that was designed specifically to examine the CD4+ T cell memory repertoire. Following standard operating procedures, peripheral blood mononuclear cells were isolated and cryopreserved, while serum was kept at -80 degrees C. Staining used CD3-PerCP (BW264/56), CD4-APC (RPA-T4), CD45RO-PE (UCHT1) and CD8-Pacific Orange (3B5) antibodies, with Sytox blue excluding non-viable cells. Overall study results and their limits: The results were interpreted as suggesting that the CMV-associated TCR signature is largely present in the CD4+ memory repertoire. Unlike the original study, which covered naive and memory CD4+ and CD8+ populations, the Belgian study sequenced only CD4+CD45RO+ memory cells. For CMV serostatus prediction, a median bootstrapped AUC of 0.95 was reached with the original framework, and a median bootstrapped AUC of about 0.91 was reached with a US-trained random forest. Of around 160 previously reported CMV-associated TCRbeta sequences, about 62 appeared in the CD4+ memory repertoires, each in one to five individuals. The original-framework classifier achieved a median bootstrapped AUC of about 0.95 with a 95% CI of 0.76-1.00 on the Belgian cohort.

The sequence came from an adult in good health and CMV-seropositive. The material sequenced was memory CD4+ T cells from blood. In this chain, TRBV7-6 is recombined with TRBJ1-4, and TRBD1 may be the D gene, going by 5 matching bases. The CDR3 in this case is CASSPGVTNEKLFF. The DNA sequence is as follows: TGTGCCAGCAGCCCGGGGGTAACTAATGAAAAACTGTTTTTT.